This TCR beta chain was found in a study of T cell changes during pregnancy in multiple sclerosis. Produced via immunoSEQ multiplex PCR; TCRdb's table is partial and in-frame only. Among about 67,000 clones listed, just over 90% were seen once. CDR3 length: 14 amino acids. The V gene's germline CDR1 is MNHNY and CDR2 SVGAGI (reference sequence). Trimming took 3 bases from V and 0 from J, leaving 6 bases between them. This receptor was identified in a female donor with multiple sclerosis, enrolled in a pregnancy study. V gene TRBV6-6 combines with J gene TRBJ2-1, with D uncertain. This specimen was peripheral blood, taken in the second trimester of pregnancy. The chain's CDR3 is CASSYRSSYNEQFF. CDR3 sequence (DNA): TGTGCCAGCAGTTATAGGAGCTCCTACAATGAGCAGTTCTTC.